These T cell receptor beta chains were read from a single sample in a study of CD8+CD57+ T cells in acquired aplastic anemia. TCRdb re-called the reads with MiXCR, one entry per CDR3 protein. The sample contains around 160,000 distinct CDR3 sequences, about 45% of which appear only once. Sequencing was performed on sorted CD4+, CD8+, or CD8+CD57+ T cells (not recorded which) from PBMCs. All receptors derive from a human donor with aplastic anemia. Each CDR3 is given with its conserved first and last residue. D genes are given only for firm matches. The listing skips clone size in some rows; elsewhere it reads once, few, many or a size class.

j_call d_call v_call clone_size cdr3_aa cdr3_nt
TRBJ1-1 TRBD1 TRBV6-4 . CASRTTGGRHTEAFF TGTGCCAGCAGGACTACAGGGGGACGCCACACTGAAGCTTTCTTT
TRBJ1-6 . TRBV7-2 few CASSLMYVGSPLHF TGTGCCAGCAGCTTAATGTACGTCGGTTCACCCCTCCACTTT
TRBJ2-7 . TRBV28 many CASSLAQLYEQYF TGTGCCAGCAGTCTAGCCCAGTTATACGAGCAGTACTTC
TRBJ2-7 TRBD1 TRBV10-2 . CASSGGTHRGRAYEQYF TGCGCCAGCAGTGGGGGGACACACAGGGGGCGAGCCTACGAGCAGTACTTC
TRBJ1-2 . TRBV5-4 . CASSLVSSGGYTF TGTGCCAGCAGCTTGGTATCAAGTGGTGGCTACACCTTC
TRBJ2-2 . TRBV2 many CASGGTATFAGELFF TGTGCCAGCGGGGGGACAGCGACATTTGCCGGGGAGCTGTTTTTT
TRBJ2-7 TRBD2 TRBV7-6 . CASSLGPGLSYEQYF TGTGCTAGCAGCTTAGGCCCGGGACTATCCTACGAGCAGTACTTC
TRBJ2-7 TRBD2 TRBV5-8 many CASSQTSGSSYEQYF TGTGCCAGCAGCCAGACTAGCGGAAGCTCCTACGAGCAGTACTTC
TRBJ1-2 . TRBV6-4 . CASQGTLSRHGYTF TGTGCCAGCCAGGGGACATTATCTCGGCATGGCTACACCTTC
TRBJ2-5 . TRBV19 many CASSMMGPHGTEETQYF TGTGCCAGTAGTATGATGGGGCCACATGGGACCGAAGAGACCCAGTACTTC
TRBJ2-7 . TRBV6-2/TRBV6-3 many CATRRGPTYEQYF TGTGCCACTCGACGAGGGCCCACCTACGAGCAGTACTTC
TRBJ2-1 TRBD2 TRBV6-4 many CASSESSGRVLFF TGTGCCAGCAGTGAATCAAGCGGGAGGGTACTGTTCTTC
TRBJ2-7 . TRBV20-1 few CSARDLGDSYEQYF TGCAGTGCTAGGGACTTGGGGGATTCCTACGAGCAGTACTTC
TRBJ2-7 . TRBV11-3 . CASSFRFGDSYEQYF TGTGCCAGCAGCTTCCGATTTGGAGATTCCTACGAGCAGTACTTC
TRBJ1-1 . TRBV2 once CASSDFFGAFF TGTGCCAGCAGTGACTTCTTCGGGGCTTTCTTT
TRBJ2-7 . TRBV12-1 few CASSFVLGSCEQYF TGTGCCAGCAGCTTTGTATTGGGCAGCTGCGAGCAGTACTTC
TRBJ2-5 TRBD2 TRBV7-7 . CASSLRLAGGGETQYF TGTGCTAGCAGCTTAAGGCTAGCGGGGGGAGGAGAGACCCAGTACTTC
TRBJ2-1 . TRBV24-1 many CATSGAYNEQFF TGTGCCACCAGCGGGGCCTACAATGAGCAGTTCTTC
TRBJ2-5 . TRBV27 many CASGSWGRSQETQYF TGTGCCAGCGGCTCGTGGGGACGAAGCCAAGAGACCCAGTACTTC
TRBJ2-5 . TRBV29-1 . CSVDPSSFQETQYF TGCAGCGTTGACCCTAGCAGCTTCCAAGAGACCCAGTACTTC
TRBJ1-5 . TRBV19 . CASSIDRSNQPQHF TGTGCCAGTAGTATTGATCGAAGCAATCAGCCCCAGCATTTT
TRBJ1-2 . TRBV7-9 many CASSLASGGMSGYTF TGTGCCAGCAGCTTAGCGTCGGGGGGTATGAGCGGCTACACCTTC
TRBJ2-5 TRBD2 TRBV11-2 . CASKERLAGAQETQYF TGTGCCAGCAAGGAAAGGCTAGCGGGAGCGCAAGAGACCCAGTACTTC
TRBJ2-2 TRBD2 TRBV20-1 many CSASLAGNTGELFF TGCAGTGCTAGCTTAGCGGGGAACACCGGGGAGCTGTTTTTT
TRBJ1-3 . TRBV9 many CASSVAQGPTTIYF TGTGCCAGCAGCGTAGCCCAGGGACCAACCACCATATATTTT
TRBJ2-7 . TRBV19 . CASSIGAHYEQYF TGCGCCAGTAGTATCGGGGCCCACTACGAGCAGTACTTC
TRBJ1-1 . TRBV20-1 once CSAKYGQNTEAFF TGCAGTGCTAAATACGGGCAAAACACTGAAGCTTTCTTT
TRBJ1-1 . TRBV7-9 many CASSPNSAWYGTEAFF TGTGCCAGCAGCCCGAACTCAGCATGGTACGGGACTGAAGCTTTCTTT
TRBJ2-3 TRBD2 TRBV24-1 . CATSDGSGLRTDTQYF TGTGCCACCAGTGATGGTAGCGGGCTCCGCACAGATACGCAGTATTTT
TRBJ1-5 TRBD1 TRBV7-6 . CASSLGGTSGGQGGQPQHF TGTGCCAGCAGCTTAGGGGGCACTAGCGGAGGACAGGGAGGACAGCCCCAGCATTTT
TRBJ2-7 . TRBV27 few CASSRGPWDEQYF TGTGCCAGCAGTCGGGGCCCCTGGGACGAGCAGTACTTC
TRBJ2-6 . TRBV20-1 many CSALHSGANVLTF TGCAGTGCTCTCCACTCTGGGGCCAACGTCCTGACTTTC
TRBJ2-7 . TRBV20-1 . CSALLGTYEQYF TGCAGTGCCCTACTAGGAACCTACGAGCAGTACTTC
TRBJ1-3 . TRBV6-5 many CASSSISTADTIYF TGTGCCAGCAGTTCCATCAGTACCGCGGACACCATATATTTT
TRBJ2-7 . TRBV10-3 . CAISESGGSYEQYF TGTGCCATCAGTGAGTCCGGTGGCTCCTACGAGCAGTACTTC
TRBJ2-7 . TRBV3-1 many CASSQTSSYEQYF TGTGCCAGCAGCCAAACTAGCTCCTACGAGCAGTACTTC
TRBJ1-6 TRBD1 TRBV2 . CASSEIGTGVSPLHF TGTGCCAGCAGTGAAATCGGGACAGGGGTCTCACCCCTCCACTTT
TRBJ2-7 . TRBV7-2 many CASSFRGSGEQYF TGTGCCAGCAGCTTCCGAGGGAGTGGCGAGCAGTACTTC
TRBJ2-5 TRBD2 TRBV7-6 . CASSLARTSGGQLETQYF TGTGCCAGCAGCTTAGCGCGGACTAGCGGGGGACAATTAGAGACCCAGTACTTC
TRBJ2-7 . TRBV18 few CASSLRDKVAYEQYF TGTGCCAGCTCACTGAGGGACAAGGTGGCCTACGAGCAGTACTTC
TRBJ2-7 . TRBV11-2 . CASSSPDRYEQYF TGTGCCAGCAGCTCACCGGACCGCTACGAGCAGTACTTC
TRBJ2-2 TRBD2 TRBV20-1 many CSARDSRLAVNTGELFF TGCAGTGCTAGAGATTCCAGACTAGCGGTAAACACCGGGGAGCTGTTTTTT
TRBJ2-7 TRBD2 TRBV15 . CATSRDRGGYEQYF TGTGCCACCAGCAGAGATCGGGGGGGGTACGAGCAGTACTTC
TRBJ1-1 . TRBV7-3 . CASSLFGRTEAFF TGTGCCAGCAGCTTATTTGGCAGGACTGAAGCTTTCTTT
TRBJ1-5 . TRBV30 few CAWSVQNQPQHF TGTGCCTGGAGTGTGCAGAATCAGCCCCAGCATTTT
TRBJ2-5 . TRBV19 medium-sized CASSGRNQETQYF TGTGCCAGTAGTGGACGGAACCAGGAGACCCAGTACTTC
TRBJ2-1 . TRBV15 many CATSSWVYDEQFF TGTGCCACCAGCAGCTGGGTGTACGATGAGCAGTTCTTC
TRBJ2-6 . TRBV6-5 . CASSYRSGGRPARAGANVLTF TGTGCCAGCAGTTACAGGTCAGGGGGGCGCCCCGCGAGGGCAGGGGCCAACGTCCTGACTTTC
TRBJ2-2 TRBD2 TRBV7-2 . CASSLLLAGVSRTGELFF TGTGCCAGCAGCTTATTGCTAGCGGGAGTCTCGAGGACCGGGGAGCTGTTTTTC
TRBJ2-7 . TRBV7-9 . CASSLGLNPYEQYF TGTGCCAGCAGCTTAGGCCTCAACCCCTACGAGCAGTACTTC
TRBJ1-2 TRBD1 TRBV19 . CASSPSTGVNYGYTF TGTGCCAGTAGTCCCAGTACAGGGGTCAACTATGGCTACACCTTC
TRBJ1-1 . TRBV20-1 . CSASRGRGTEAFF TGCAGTGCTAGCAGGGGCAGGGGCACTGAAGCTTTCTTT
TRBJ1-4 . TRBV10-3 . CAISPGIGEKLFF TGTGCCATCAGCCCAGGGATAGGAGAAAAACTGTTTTTT
TRBJ2-5 . TRBV25-1 . CASTGSDRQETQYF TGTGCCAGCACCGGCTCGGACCGACAAGAGACCCAGTACTTC
TRBJ2-7 TRBD1 TRBV10-2 many CASSESSGQGYEQYF TGCGCCAGCAGTGAGTCTTCGGGACAGGGATACGAGCAGTACTTC